The sequence of this T cell receptor beta chain was determined in a study of identical twins. Study results and limitations: Modelling approaches yielded underestimates of out-of-frame TCR alpha sharing between monozygotic twins.

A single record per CDR3 protein comes from TCRdb applying MiXCR to the 5' RACE reads. The repertoire includes 400,000 to 500,000 distinct CDR3 sequences, roughly an eighth of them detected once, and approximately 0.98% sits in the top ten. There were only healthy Caucasians among the donors. In regard to this clonotype: Its antigen is not identified.

V was shortened by 6 bases and J by 3 bases, with 25 bases between the two germline ends. CDR3 size: 18 residues. Germline-derived CDR1 and CDR2 are MNHEY and SVGAGI. These data were also reused for a study on yellow fever vaccine responses in identical twins.

The chain uses TRBV6-5 and TRBJ2-3; D possibly corresponds to TRBD1 (5 bases). The source of this sequence is a woman under 30 in good health. Input material: CD4+ T cells sorted from blood. The CDR3 reads CASRYFSGSRVPTDTQYF. CDR3 bases: TGTGCCAGCAGGTATTTCTCCGGGTCCAGGGTACCGACAGATACGCAGTATTTT.